The following is a T cell receptor (beta chain) sequence with its context. The data belong to a study of blood T cell repertoires in COVID-19. Sequencing used immunoSEQ multiplex PCR; TCRdb keeps in-frame clones, though not all of them. The repertoire has some 100,000 clones, roughly 90% of them found once; the top ten carry about 1%. The CDR3 runs to 15 residues. Germline CDR1 and CDR2: LNHDA and SQIVND (reference sequence). Trimming removed 1 base at V and 7 bases at J, with 14 bases between. The origin of this receptor is a man between 60 and 70 years old with acute or convalescent COVID-19. V and J are TRBV19 and TRBJ1-3, with D unclear. Sequencing used peripheral blood. Written as DNA, the CDR3 is TGTGCCAGTAGTATAGGGTTACAATTGGTGAACACCATATATTTT. It is translated as CASSIGLQLVNTIYF.